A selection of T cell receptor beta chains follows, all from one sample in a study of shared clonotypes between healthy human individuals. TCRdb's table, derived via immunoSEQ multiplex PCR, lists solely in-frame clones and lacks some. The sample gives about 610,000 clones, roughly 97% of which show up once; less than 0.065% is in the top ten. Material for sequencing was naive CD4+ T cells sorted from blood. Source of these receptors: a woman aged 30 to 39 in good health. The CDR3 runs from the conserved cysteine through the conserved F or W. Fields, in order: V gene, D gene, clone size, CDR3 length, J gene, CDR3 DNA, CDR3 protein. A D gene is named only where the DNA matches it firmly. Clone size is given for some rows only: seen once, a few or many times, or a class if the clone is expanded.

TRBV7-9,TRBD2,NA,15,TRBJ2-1,TGTGCCAGCAGCGCGACTAGCGGGACCAACAATGAGCAGTTCTTC,CASSATSGTNNEQFF
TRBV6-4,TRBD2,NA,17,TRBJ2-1,TGTGCCAGCAGTGACTCACCACTAGCGGGAGGGTACAATGAGCAGTTCTTC,CASSDSPLAGGYNEQFF
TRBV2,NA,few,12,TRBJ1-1,TGTGCCAGCGCCAGGGGAAGGACTGAAGCTTTCTTT,CASARGRTEAFF
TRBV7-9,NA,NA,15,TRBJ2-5,TGTGCCAGCAGCTTGGGGGCAGGGCGAGGAGAGACCCAGTACTTC,CASSLGAGRGETQYF
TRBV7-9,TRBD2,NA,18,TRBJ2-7,TGTGCCAGCAGAACCTCCGGGACTAGCGGTGCTAGCTCCTACGAGCAGTACTTC,CASRTSGTSGASSYEQYF
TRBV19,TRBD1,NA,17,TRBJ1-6,TGTGCCAGTAGTACCCGGCCCGGGACAGGGGATAATTCACCCCTCCACTTT,CASSTRPGTGDNSPLHF
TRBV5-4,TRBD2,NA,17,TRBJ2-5,TGTGCCAGCAGCCGGTTAGGGCTAGCGGATTTTCAAGAGACCCAGTACTTC,CASSRLGLADFQETQYF
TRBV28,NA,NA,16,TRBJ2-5,TGTGCCAGCAGTACAAGGACAGCAACCCCCAAAGAGACCCAGTACTTC,CASSTRTATPKETQYF
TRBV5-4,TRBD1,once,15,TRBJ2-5,TGTGCCAGCGTGGACAGGGGGCTGCTGGGGGAGACCCAGTACTTC,CASVDRGLLGETQYF
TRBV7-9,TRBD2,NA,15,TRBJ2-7,TGTGCCAGCAGCTCGGGACTAGCGGGAGGCCACGAGCAGTACTTC,CASSSGLAGGHEQYF
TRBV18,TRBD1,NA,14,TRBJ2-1,TGTGCCAGCTCACCACCTCAGGGGGCGAACGGGCAGTTCTTC,CASSPPQGANGQFF
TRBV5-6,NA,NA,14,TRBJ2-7,TGTGCCAGCAGCTTGGAGGTACGGGGTCGCGAGCAGTACTTC,CASSLEVRGREQYF
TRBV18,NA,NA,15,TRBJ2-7,TGTGCCAGCTCTCCAACGCCGGGAGAGACGGGAGAGCAGTACTTC,CASSPTPGETGEQYF
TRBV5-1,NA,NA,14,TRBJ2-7,TGCGCCAGCAGCTTGGACAGGTCTTCCTACGAGCAGTACTTC,CASSLDRSSYEQYF
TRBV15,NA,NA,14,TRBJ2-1,TGTGCCACCAGCAGAGATGAAGGGGCCAATGAGCAGTTCTTC,CATSRDEGANEQFF
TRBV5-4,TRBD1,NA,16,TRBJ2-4,TGTGCCAGCAAAGAGACAGGGGGAGGTTCAAGGAACATTCAGTACTTC,CASKETGGGSRNIQYF
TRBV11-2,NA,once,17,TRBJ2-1,TGTGCCAGCAGCTTAGATCCCAGCTTTTCCTCCTACAATGAGCAGTTCTTC,CASSLDPSFSSYNEQFF
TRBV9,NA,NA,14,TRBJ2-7,TGTGCCAGCAGCGTAAACAGGGAGGGAGGAGAGCAGTACTTC,CASSVNREGGEQYF
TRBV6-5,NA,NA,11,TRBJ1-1,TGTGCCAGCAGTACCCCCCCTGAAGCTTTCTTT,CASSTPPEAFF
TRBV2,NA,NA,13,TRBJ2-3,TGTGCCAGCAGCCGGGAAAACACAGATACGCAGTATTTT,CASSRENTDTQYF
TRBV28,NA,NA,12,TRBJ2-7,TGTGCCAGCACAAGGGAGCCCTACGAGCAGTACTTC,CASTREPYEQYF
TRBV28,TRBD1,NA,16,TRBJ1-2,TGTGCCAGCAGTTTTCGAAATAGACAGGGGGCGCGGGGCTACACCTTC,CASSFRNRQGARGYTF
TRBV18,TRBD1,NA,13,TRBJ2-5,TGTGCCAGCTCACCGGGACAGTTAGAGACCCAGTACTTC,CASSPGQLETQYF
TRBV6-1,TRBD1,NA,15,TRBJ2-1,TGTGCCAGCAGTGACGTAAGGACAGGGGGCAATGAGCAGTTCTTC,CASSDVRTGGNEQFF
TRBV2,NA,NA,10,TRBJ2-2,TGTGCCAGCAGTCTTCGGGAGCTGTTTTTT,CASSLRELFF
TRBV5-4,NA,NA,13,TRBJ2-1,TGTGCCAGCAGCTTGGGGCTAGGCAATGAGCAGTTCTTC,CASSLGLGNEQFF
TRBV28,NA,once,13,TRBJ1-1,TGTGCCAGCAGTAGGTTAATGAACACTGAAGCTTTCTTT,CASSRLMNTEAFF
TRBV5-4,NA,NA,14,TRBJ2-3,TGTGCCAGCAGCTTTCTACTAAGCACAGATACGCAGTATTTT,CASSFLLSTDTQYF
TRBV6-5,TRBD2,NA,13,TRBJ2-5,TGTGCCAGCAACTTAGCGGGAAAAGAGACCCAGTACTTC,CASNLAGKETQYF
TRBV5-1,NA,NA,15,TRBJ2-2,TGCGCCAGCAGCCAAACTGTAAAGAACACCGGGGAGCTGTTTTTT,CASSQTVKNTGELFF
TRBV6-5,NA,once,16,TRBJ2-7,TGTGCCAGCAGTTACTCTTTAGGACCCGAGTCCTACGAGCAGTACTTC,CASSYSLGPESYEQYF
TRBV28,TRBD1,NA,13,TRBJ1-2,TGTGCCAGCAGTATTGGACAGGGTGGGGGCTACACCTTC,CASSIGQGGGYTF